This entry features one TCR beta chain sequence. Its antigen is unknown. The record has no base qualities; no much larger clone is one base away. This specimen comes from a study of blood T cells in healthy people across ages (dated by TCRdb to between 2015 and 2016). For context, the study as a whole: Template switching captured roughly one uniquely barcoded TCR beta cDNA molecule per two T cells in model experiments. Age-related changes in TCR beta repertoire diversity were measured in the study by deep sequencing normalized with unique cDNA molecular identifiers. Four age groups were formed from the donors: young (average 16 years), middle-aged (approximately 40), aged (62) and long-lived (approximately 80). Donors of different ages were randomly distributed across sequencing lanes to avoid experimental bias. The study analyzed two additional independent replicas of 1 million unique cDNA reads from the same blood draw for two donors, one aged 18 to 29 and one aged 80 or older. Broader findings and caveats from the paper: Conclusive comparison of naive and antigen-experienced compartments was prevented by the profiling of bulk unsorted PBMCs. Total diversity estimates from one million sequenced T cells were considered lower bounds and underestimates. As age increased, observed TCR beta diversity per million T cells dropped in a roughly linear way, and a significant reduction was already evident by age 40. Compared with the aged group, the long-lived group had more naive CD4+ T cells, fewer expanded clones and increased TCR diversity, suggesting age selection. Observed TCR beta diversity correlated strongly with the percentage of naive T cells measured by flow cytometry. Donor CMV infection status was unknown, potentially confounding age-related changes in expanded clonotypes.

To prepare the library, 5' RACE was applied. Sequencing instrument: Illumina HiSeq 2500. The second PCR ran for about 6 to 11 cycles and used a J-beta primer mix along with a sample-barcoded 5' primer. Each TCR beta cDNA molecule received a unique molecular identifier from a template-switch 5' adaptor carrying 12 random nucleotides. Each sample yielded at least 3 million CDR3-containing paired-end reads. First-strand cDNA was synthesized from all RNA with the Mint cDNA synthesis kit, primed by a TRBC-specific oligonucleotide. All cDNA was treated with uracil-DNA glycosylase and then went through a first 18-cycle PCR with the universal primers M1SS and BC2_uni_R. On the study's bioinformatics: Normalization of each sample was performed by random selection of 1 million high-quality reads, each carrying a distinct molecular identifier. Reads sharing molecular identifiers were discarded rather than binned into consensus sequences. MiTCR, run with a Q25 quality threshold and the strictest error-elimination algorithm, handled CDR3 identification, clonotype clustering and error correction. A nonparametric unseen species model using Euler transformation provided a lower-bound estimate of total TCR beta diversity. The public sequencing data were trimmed at Q25 with fastp and processed into clonotypes with MiXCR by TCRdb, which kept only in-frame beta chains. Each CDR3 protein appears once, grouped with its most common genes and DNA. The V and J calls reflect TCRdb's pipeline rather than the authors' work. In this sample the table shows around 900,000 distinct CDR3 sequences, roughly 51% of which occur a single time. Together, the top ten hold about a fifth of the sample.

V trim: 7 bases; J trim: 11 bases; unmatched bases: 13. The CDR3, from cysteine to phenylalanine, totals 13 residues. Of the read, only the CDR3 DNA is kept; its 39 bases are in frame from base 1. Donors were roughly 40 systemically healthy Caucasian individuals from Russia aged about 6 to 100 years. Around 9.9 milliliters of peripheral blood were collected from each donor into EDTA-treated Vacutainer tubes. Ficoll-Paque density-gradient centrifugation was used to isolate PBMCs, with at least 7 million per sample. Total RNA, at least 6 micrograms per sample, was extracted from PBMCs with Trizol reagent. For every donor, flow cytometry on a PBMC aliquot measured the percentage of naive CD45RAhigh/CD27high T cells.

The sequence was collected from a woman aged 60-75 years in good health. The sequenced sample was blood. The V and J segments used are TRBV12-3 or TRBV12-4 and TRBJ1-1, with 7 middle bases fitting TRBD1. DNA sequence: TGTGCCAGCATTCCGAGGGACAGTCCGTTCGCTTTCTTT. The resulting protein is CASIPRDSPFAFF.